This entry features one T cell receptor (beta chain) sequence. Per the study methods: Estimation of nucleated cell counts was performed using reference gene primer amplification. Sequenced by immunoSEQ multiplex PCR; TCRdb stores in-frame clones only, minus some. V and J calls and clone size are as listed in that table; D and trimming were resolved from the DNA. The data hold some 70,000 clones, with about 80% observed a single time. The data stem from a study of blood T cell repertoires in COVID-19. In the study overall: PBMCs, B-cell-depleted T cells, or T cells provided the cDNA or gDNA that made up the material.

The specimen was peripheral blood. The receptor was derived from a man older than 75 with acute or convalescent COVID-19.

The CDR3 DNA sequence: TGTGCCACCAGTGGAGTGCGAAATCAGCCCCAGCATTTT. Translating it yields CATSGVRNQPQHF. The chain employs TRBV24-1 and TRBJ1-5; D uncertain. The CDR3 extends over 13 amino acids. Germline V gene lookup returns CDR1 KGHDR and CDR2 SFDVKD. Trimming left V 5 bases short and J 4 bases short, with 8 bases between.